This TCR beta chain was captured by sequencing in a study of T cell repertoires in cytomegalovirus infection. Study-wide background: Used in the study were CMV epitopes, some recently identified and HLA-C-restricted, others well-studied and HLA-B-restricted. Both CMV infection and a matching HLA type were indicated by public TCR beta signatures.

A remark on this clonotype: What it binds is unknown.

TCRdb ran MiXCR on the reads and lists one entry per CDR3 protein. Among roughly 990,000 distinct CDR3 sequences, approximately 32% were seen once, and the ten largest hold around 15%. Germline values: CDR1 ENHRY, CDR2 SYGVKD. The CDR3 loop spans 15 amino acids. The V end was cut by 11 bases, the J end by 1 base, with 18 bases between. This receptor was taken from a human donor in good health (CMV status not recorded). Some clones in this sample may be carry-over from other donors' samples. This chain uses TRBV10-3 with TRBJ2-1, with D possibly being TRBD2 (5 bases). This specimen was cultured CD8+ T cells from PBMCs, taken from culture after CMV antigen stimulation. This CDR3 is CAVRDSQSSYNEQFF. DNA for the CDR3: TGTGCCGTACGGGATTCACAGTCTTCCTACAATGAGCAGTTCTTC.